One sample yielded the 21 T cell receptor beta chains listed below, sequenced in a study of CD4+ T cells in melanoma (dated by TCRdb to the early 2020s). Libraries were prepared through the immunoSEQ multiplex PCR assay. Held by TCRdb, this immuneACCESS table contains in-frame sequences only and omits some clones. Under half of the omission traces to an unresolved V gene where checked; the cause of the rest is unknown. In this sample the table shows around 15,000 clones, approximately 62% of which occur a single time. Over 11% of the sample rests with the top ten. Sequenced sample: cells from a culture (not recorded whether cultured in vitro). The receptors shown here come from a human donor with melanoma.

This rearrangement joins TRBV9 to TRBJ2-1; D might be TRBD1 (5 bases). The CDR3 is 19 residues long. V lost 4 bases to trimming and J lost 0 bases, with 23 bases between them. Germline V gives CDR1 SGDLS, CDR2 YYNGEE. The DNA for the CDR3 is TGTGCCAGCAGCATACACCGTCAGGGTCGTGGTCGCTCCTACAATGAGCAGTTCTTC. Amino acid sequence: CASSIHRQGRGRSYNEQFF.

In this sample, this clone turned up once. CDR3 sequence: CASSLAGDREASYGYTF. The CDR3, as DNA: TGTGCCAGCAGCTTGGCCGGGGACAGGGAAGCCTCCTATGGCTACACCTTC. The chain is built from TRBV5-6 and TRBJ1-2; 9 bases match TRBD1. Germline lookup yields CDR1 SGHDT and CDR2 YYEEEE. Trimming cost V 0 bases and J 4 bases; bases outside gene matches: 10. The length of the CDR3 is 17 residues.

This clone was found a few times. The V and J genes are TRBV5-4 and TRBJ2-7, with D perhaps being TRBD1 or TRBD2 (6 bases each). CDR1 is SGHNT, CDR2 YYREEE, per germline (reference sequence). The CDR3 is made up of 14 amino acids. Trimming removed 7 bases from V and 6 bases from J, with 20 bases in between. The DNA of the CDR3 is TGTGCCAGCCATTCGTTGGCTGGGGGGCGCGAGCAGTACTTC. This encodes CASHSLAGGREQYF.

The V call is TRBV6-6, the J call TRBJ1-2, with TRBD1 as a possible D gene (5 bases). Germline CDR1 reads MNHNY; CDR2 reads SVGAGI (reference sequence). Deletions cut 4 bases from V and 5 bases from J, with 14 bases between. The CDR3 length is 14 residues. CDR3 bases: TGTGCCAGCAGTTCCCCAGGGCGTGAATATGGCTACACCTTC. This translates into CASSSPGREYGYTF.

By sample fraction, this clone is medium-sized (0.01 to 0.1%). This chain connects TRBV6-5 to TRBJ2-1, with D uncertain. The length of the CDR3 is 14 residues. Germline CDR1 and CDR2: MNHEY and SVGAGI. V was trimmed by 2 bases and J by 0 bases, leaving 5 bases between them. CDR3 sequence: CASSYSLSYNEQFF. The CDR3 DNA is TGTGCCAGCAGTTACAGCCTCTCCTACAATGAGCAGTTCTTC.

The rearrangement joins TRBV18 to TRBJ1-5; TRBD1 is a possible D gene (5 bases). In germline, CDR1 is KGHSH, CDR2 LQKENI. This CDR3 has 15 residues. V shed 6 bases and J shed 6 bases, with 18 bases lying between them. The CDR3 region has the DNA TGTGCCAGCTCGCAGGGACTGAATGAAGCTCAGCCCCAGCATTTT. Amino acids: CASSQGLNEAQPQHF.

The table lists this clone with a count of one. The chain couples TRBV7-2 to TRBJ2-3, with D uncertain. Looked up from germline, CDR1 is SGHTA and CDR2 is FQGNSA. V was pared by 1 base and J by 5 bases, with 10 bases between. The CDR3 totals 14 residues. The CDR3 sequence is CASSLGVTRDTQYF. In nucleotides, the CDR3 is TGTGCCAGCAGCTTAGGCGTTACCCGAGATACGCAGTATTTT.

The chain carries TRBV29-1 and TRBJ1-2, with 8 bases matching TRBD1. The CDR3 extends over 13 amino acids. J gave up 6 bases and V 5 bases, and 8 bases lay outside the gene matches. The germline V gene has CDR1 SQVTM and CDR2 ANQGSEA. The DNA of the CDR3 is TGCAGCGTTCGGACAGGGATGCAGCATGGCTACACCTTC. It specifies CSVRTGMQHGYTF.

V usage is TRBV2 and J usage is TRBJ2-1; D might be TRBD2 (7 bases). Germline V lookup: CDR1 SNHLY, CDR2 FYNNEI. Between the trimmed V and J ends, which lost 7 bases and 5 bases, there was a span of 15 bases. There are 14 residues in the CDR3. The CDR3 DNA reads TGTGCCAGCACGGGGAGGGGGGCCCACAATGAGCAGTTCTTC. Translation gives CASTGRGAHNEQFF.

This clone was recorded only once. The genes are TRBV7-6 and TRBJ2-3; a weak D match, TRBD2 (7 bases). This CDR3 comprises 18 residues. The germline CDR1 and CDR2 sequences are SGHVS and FNYEAQ. The V and J ends lost 3 bases and 0 bases respectively, with 19 bases between them. CDR3 nucleotide sequence: TGTGCCAGCAGCTTTTTGGGGGGGGGCAATCCTAGCACAGATACGCAGTATTTT. Protein product: CASSFLGGGNPSTDTQYF.

This chain joins TRBV7-2 and TRBJ1-1; D is perhaps TRBD1 (6 bases). This CDR3 spans 18 amino acids. In germline, CDR1 is SGHTA, CDR2 FQGNSA. The ends were cut back, 6 bases at V and 3 bases at J, with 26 bases in the middle. CDR3 sequence reads: CASSTDPWEQGYDTEAFF. The DNA of the CDR3 is TGTGCCAGCAGTACCGACCCCTGGGAACAGGGATATGACACTGAAGCTTTCTTT.

CDR3 in DNA: TGTGCCAGCAACCTAGGACAGGGAAGGAATCAGCCCCAGCATTTT. Protein product: CASNLGQGRNQPQHF. This chain uses TRBV6-1 with TRBJ1-5; 8 bases map to TRBD1. Germline CDR1 reads MNHNS; CDR2 reads SASEGT. The CDR3 totals 15 residues. J lost 4 bases, V lost 7 bases, and 9 bases had no gene match.

The chain uses TRBV30 and TRBJ2-3; TRBD1 might be the D (6 bases). Trimming pared 0 bases from V and 3 bases from J, leaving 13 bases between. The CDR3 runs to 15 residues. Germline V gene data show CDR1 as GTSNPN and CDR2 as SVGIG (reference sequence). The CDR3 nucleotides read TGTGCCTGGAGTGTATCGGGCAGGGGTACAGATACGCAGTATTTT. It is translated as CAWSVSGRGTDTQYF.

The chain links TRBV9 to TRBJ2-2, with no clear D. Germline CDR1 SGDLS, CDR2 YYNGEE. The CDR3 spans 12 residues. V lost 2 bases and J lost 2, with 1 base in between. CDR3 coding DNA: TGTGCCAGCAGCGTCAACACCGGGGAGCTGTTTTTT. As protein: CASSVNTGELFF.

V gene TRBV29-1 combines with J gene TRBJ2-1, with 7 bases lining up with TRBD1. This CDR3 comprises 11 residues. CDR1 and CDR2 from the germline V gene are SQVTM and ANQGSEA. V gave up 8 bases and J gave up 6 bases; unmatched junction bases: 4. CDR3 sequence reads: CSSTGRNEQFF. The CDR3 DNA is TGCAGCTCGACAGGGCGCAATGAGCAGTTCTTC.

The rearrangement links TRBV15 to TRBJ2-7; D not certain. Germline CDR1 is LNHNV and CDR2 is YYDKDF (reference sequence). V lost 0 bases and J 0 bases, leaving 9 bases between the germline ends. The CDR3 sequence is 15 residues long. The DNA for the CDR3 is TGTGCCACCAGCAGAGATCTTGCAGACTCCTACGAGCAGTACTTC. This translates into CATSRDLADSYEQYF.

In this sample, this clone turned up once. The chain carries TRBV7-3 and TRBJ2-3, with 10 bases lining up with TRBD2. The germline CDR1 and CDR2 sequences are SGHTA and FQGTGA. V trimming: 0 bases; J trimming: 6 bases; junction bases outside the gene matches: 0. CDR3 size: 14 residues. CDR3 protein: CASSLTAGGDTQYF. CDR3 nucleotides: TGTGCCAGCAGCTTAACAGCGGGGGGGGATACGCAGTATTTT.

The chain joins TRBV5-4 to TRBJ2-3; D is undetermined. V was shortened by 4 bases and J by 3 bases, with 6 bases between the two germline ends. The length of the CDR3 is 12 residues. Looked up from germline, CDR1 is SGHNT and CDR2 is YYREEE (reference sequence). The CDR3 region is CASSARTDTQYF. Written as DNA, the CDR3 is TGTGCCAGCAGCGCTAGGACAGATACGCAGTATTTT.

The chain is built from TRBV2 and TRBJ1-6; TRBD1 agrees at 7 bases. This CDR3 is built from 16 residues. Germline CDR1 and CDR2: SNHLY and FYNNEI. The J segment lost 0 bases and the V segment lost 5 bases, leaving 4 bases of the junction unmatched. The CDR3 loop is CASSRQGISYNSPLHF. The CDR3 DNA follows: TGTGCCAGCAGTAGACAGGGTATCTCCTATAATTCACCCCTCCACTTT.

The V call is TRBV6-5, the J call TRBJ1-2; tentative D call: TRBD1 (5 bases). This CDR3 has 13 amino acids. Trimming cost V 4 bases and J 5 bases, with 11 bases left between them. The germline V gene encodes CDR1 MNHEY and CDR2 SVGAGI. CDR3 nucleotides: TGTGCCAGCAGTTCGGGACTGTTTTATGGCTACACCTTC. Amino acids: CASSSGLFYGYTF.

The chain couples TRBV5-1 to TRBJ2-7; 8 bases are shared with TRBD2. This CDR3 region has 13 residues. Trimming at V came to 3 bases and at J to 9 bases, leaving 8 bases not matched to a gene. Germline assignment: CDR1 SGHRS and CDR2 YFSETQ. CDR3 coding DNA: TGCGCCAGCAGCTCCCGGGAGGGAGGCGTGCAGTACTTC. Protein sequence: CASSSREGGVQYF. Complete variable domain (other parts from reference TRBV5-1 and TRBJ2-7): KAGVTQTPRYLIKTRGQQVTLSCSPISGHRSVSWYQQTPGQGLQFLFEYFSETQRNKGNFPGRFSGRQFSNSRSEMNVSTLELGDSALYLCASSSREGGVQYFGPGTRLTVT.